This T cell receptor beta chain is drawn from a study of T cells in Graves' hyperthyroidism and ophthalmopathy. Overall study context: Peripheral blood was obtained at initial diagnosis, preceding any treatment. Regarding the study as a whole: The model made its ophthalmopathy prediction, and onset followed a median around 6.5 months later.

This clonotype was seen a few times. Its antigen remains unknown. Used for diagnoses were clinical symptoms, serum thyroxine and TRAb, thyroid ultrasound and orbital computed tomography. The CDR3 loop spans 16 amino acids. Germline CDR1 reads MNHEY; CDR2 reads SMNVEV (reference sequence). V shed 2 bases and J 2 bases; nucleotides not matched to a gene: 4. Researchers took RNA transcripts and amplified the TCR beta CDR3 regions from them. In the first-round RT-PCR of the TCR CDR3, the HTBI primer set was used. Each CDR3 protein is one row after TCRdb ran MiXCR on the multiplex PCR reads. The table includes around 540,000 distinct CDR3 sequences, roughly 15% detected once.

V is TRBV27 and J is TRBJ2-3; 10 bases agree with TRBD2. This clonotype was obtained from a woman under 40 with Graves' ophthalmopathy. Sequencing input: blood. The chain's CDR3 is CASSLLAGAVTDTQYF. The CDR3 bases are TGTGCCAGCAGTTTACTAGCGGGAGCCGTCACAGATACGCAGTATTTT.